This TCR beta chain derives from a study of cytomegalovirus exposure and HLA in healthy donors. Study-wide results and caveats: Reported performance of the classifier showed diagnosis of cytomegalovirus status with high specificity and sensitivity. Later genetic work tied a missense DCLRE1C variant to beta-chain V and J trimming.

This PCR relied on a set of 60 Vbeta primers and 13 Jbeta primers. TCRdb keeps only in-frame clones here, not all; method: immunoSEQ multiplex PCR. The sample consists of roughly 130,000 clones, about 80% of them appearing once. CDR1 and CDR2 (germline): SEHNR, FQNEAQ (reference sequence). This CDR3 contains 14 residues. J gave up 3 bases and V 6 bases, and 6 bases lay outside the gene matches. This clone was seen only once. The antigen is not known. The source is a young man in good health and CMV-seronegative. The V gene is TRBV7-9, the J gene TRBJ1-2; 8 bases line up with TRBD1. The sample consisted of PBMCs. This CDR3 reads CASRSQGGDYGYTF. The CDR3 DNA reads as TGTGCCAGCAGGTCACAGGGGGGTGACTATGGCTACACCTTC.